The rows below give T cell receptor beta chains drawn from one sample of a study of shared clonotypes between healthy human individuals. Measured with immunoSEQ multiplex PCR; TCRdb has only the in-frame clones, and not every one. The repertoire consists of over 2,000,000 clones, with 80% to 95% occurring once and the leading ten covering under 2%. The sequencing input was naive CD8+ T cells from PBMCs. The receptors originated from a man younger than 35 in good health. Some clones in this sample may be carry-over from other donors' samples. Each CDR3 is given with its conserved first and last residue. A D gene is named only where the DNA matches it firmly. A row's size may be missing; if present it is once, few, many or a size class.

CDR3 protein: CASSTWTGSNTGELFF; CDR3 DNA: TGTGCCAGCAGCACCTGGACGGGGAGTAACACCGGGGAGCTGTTTTTT; J gene: TRBJ2-2; D gene: -; V gene: TRBV11-3; clone size: -
CDR3 protein: CASSDSTTDTQYF; CDR3 DNA: TGTGCCAGCAGCGACTCAACCACAGATACGCAGTATTTT; J gene: TRBJ2-3; D gene: -; V gene: TRBV7-3; clone size: -
CDR3 protein: CASSLSPGNEQFF; CDR3 DNA: TGTGCCAGCAGCTTGTCACCGGGCAATGAGCAGTTCTTC; J gene: TRBJ2-1; D gene: -; V gene: TRBV5-5; clone size: -
CDR3 protein: CASSLSERTEAFF; CDR3 DNA: TGTGCCAGCAGTTTATCGGAGAGGACTGAAGCTTTCTTT; J gene: TRBJ1-1; D gene: -; V gene: TRBV27; clone size: -
CDR3 protein: CASRFSGRDPLAQYF; CDR3 DNA: TGTGCCAGCAGATTTTCGGGCCGGGACCCCCTGGCGCAGTACTTC; J gene: TRBJ2-7; D gene: -; V gene: TRBV21-1; clone size: once
CDR3 protein: CSVEEGLAGVNEQFF; CDR3 DNA: TGCAGCGTTGAAGAGGGACTAGCGGGAGTCAATGAGCAGTTCTTC; J gene: TRBJ2-1; D gene: TRBD2; V gene: TRBV29-1; clone size: -
CDR3 protein: CASSLAGWGNEQFF; CDR3 DNA: TGTGCCAGTAGCCTAGCGGGATGGGGTAATGAGCAGTTCTTC; J gene: TRBJ2-1; D gene: TRBD2; V gene: TRBV19; clone size: -
CDR3 protein: CASSWDREYGLNTEAFF; CDR3 DNA: TGCGCCAGCAGCTGGGACAGGGAATATGGCTTGAACACTGAAGCTTTCTTT; J gene: TRBJ1-1; D gene: TRBD1; V gene: TRBV5-1; clone size: -
CDR3 protein: CASSLGSNTEAFF; CDR3 DNA: TGTGCCAGCAGTTTAGGTTCGAACACTGAAGCTTTCTTT; J gene: TRBJ1-1; D gene: -; V gene: TRBV27; clone size: few
CDR3 protein: CASSAETGSSGNTIYF; CDR3 DNA: TGTGCCAGCAGCGCCGAAACAGGGAGCTCTGGAAACACCATATATTTT; J gene: TRBJ1-3; D gene: -; V gene: TRBV7-9; clone size: -